The clone carrying this T cell receptor (beta chain) was found once. Antigen: not known. The data stem from a study of blood T cells in healthy people across ages. Whole-study context: The capture of about one barcoded beta molecule per two T cells was achieved by template switching.

Findings and limits, study-wide: Both naive CD4+ cell counts and diversity were greater in long-lived donors than in aged donors.

Trimming shortened V by 6 bases and J by 4 bases, and 19 bases separated the two germline ends. This CDR3 is built from 14 residues. Germline V gene sequence: CDR1 DFQATT, CDR2 SNEGSKA (reference sequence). A J-beta primer mix and a sample-barcoded 5' primer were used in a second PCR of roughly 6 to 11 cycles. TCRdb ran MiXCR on the 5' RACE reads and lists one entry per CDR3 protein. Here the sample spans about 1 million distinct CDR3 sequences, 45% being singletons. The V call is TRBV20-1, the J call TRBJ2-7; tentatively, D is TRBD2 (6 bases). The sequencing input was blood. This clonotype was obtained from a woman aged 55-70 years in good health. CDR3 sequence: CSAQPAGWAYEQYF. The CDR3 DNA reads as TGCAGTGCCCAGCCGGCGGGATGGGCTTACGAGCAGTACTTC.